This paragraph reports one T cell receptor (beta chain). Unmatched junction bases numbered 5, after V lost 4 bases and J lost 6 bases. CDR1 and CDR2 from the germline V gene are SGHTA and FQGNSA. The CDR3 extends over 15 amino acids. This specimen belongs to a study of blood T cell repertoires in COVID-19. Study-wide context: COVID-19 samples, acute and convalescent, were from the United States, Italy and Spain. From T cells, B-cell-depleted T cells, or PBMCs came the material, which was cDNA or gDNA.

Which cohort a participant joined came from the clinical history participants gave. During the 2 weeks before they entered the study, exposed participants had met someone with a PCR-confirmed or clinician-diagnosed COVID-19 case. TCRdb's table, derived via immunoSEQ multiplex PCR, lists solely in-frame clones and lacks some. The sample yields more than 350,000 clones, 88% seen once. The receptor was derived from a woman under 30 who had been exposed to COVID-19. V usage is TRBV7-2 and J usage is TRBJ2-3; 12 bases map to TRBD2. Material for sequencing was PBMCs or T cells enriched from blood (not recorded which). CDR3 residues: CASSSGLAGWDTQYF. CDR3 DNA sequence: TGTGCCAGCAGCTCCGGACTAGCGGGGTGGGATACGCAGTATTTT.